The 14 T cell receptor delta chains in this list originate from one sample, sequenced in a study of gamma-delta chains in newborns, infants, children. TCRdb processed the reads again with the CATT caller. Among approximately 4,900 delta-chain clones, 3.9% were seen once, and the ten largest hold approximately 7.8%. Sequenced material: blood. The receptors were sampled from a child who was a newborn, infant or young child, either healthy, febrile or measles-vaccinated (not recorded which).

By proportion, this clone is medium-sized. Other DNA sequences within the sample encode an identical CDR3. The J gene is TRDJ1, the V gene TRDV1; TRDD3 agrees at 13 bases. Per the germline V gene, CDR1 is TSWWSYY and CDR2 is QGS. Trimming at V came to 4 bases and at J to 3 bases, leaving 23 bases not matched to a gene. The CDR3 runs to 22 residues. CDR3 sequence (DNA): TGTGCTCTTGGGGCCCCTTCCCCTTCTACTGGGGGATACGCATGGAGGGCCGATAAACTCATCTTT. Protein: CALGAPSPSTGGYAWRADKLIF.

This clone was picked up a small number of times. A read error is likely here: a far larger clone is one base away. Other DNA sequences in the same sample also yield this CDR3. The chain is built from TRDV1 and TRDJ1, with a weak D call TRDD3 (5 bases). This CDR3 has 17 amino acids. Germline V gene sequence: CDR1 TSWWSYY, CDR2 QGS. The DNA for the CDR3 is TGTGCTCTTGGGGAACATGCCGGGATCGGGTACACCGATAAACTCATCTTC. Translation: CALGEHAGIGYTDKLIF.

For this clone: A far larger clone is one base from this, pointing to a likely read error. The chain couples TRDV2 to TRDJ1, with 9 nucleotides matching TRDD3. The CDR3 has 13 residues. CDR1 is GEAIGNYY and CDR2 is EKD in the germline V gene. For the CDR3, the DNA is TGTGCCTGTGAGTACTGGGGGACCGATAAACCCATCTTT. Translation gives CACEYWGTDKPIF.

This clone was picked up a small number of times. This likely came from a read error, as a far larger clone is one base away. The DNA for the CDR3 is TGTGCCTGTGACACCGTGGGATCCACCGATAAACTCATCTTT. Its protein product is CACDTVGSTDKLIF. The chain couples TRDV2 to TRDJ1; D is possibly TRDD3 (5 bases). This CDR3 spans 14 amino acids. Trimming left V 0 bases short and J 1 base short, with 8 bases between. Per the germline V gene, CDR1 is GEAIGNYY and CDR2 is EKD.

This clone has a handful of counts. This may arise from a read error, as a much more abundant clone is one base away. The chain uses TRDV1 and TRDJ1; 10 bases match TRDD3. The V and J ends lost 1 base and 2 bases, in that order; junction bases with no gene match: 19. The CDR3 extends over 21 amino acids. Looked up from germline, CDR1 is TSWWSYY and CDR2 is QGS. The chain's CDR3 is CALGEPSEVFLVLGDTDKLIF. In DNA, the CDR3 is TGTGCTCTTGGGGAACCTTCCGAGGTATTCCTGGTACTGGGGGATACCGATAAACTCATCTTT.

This clone is categorized as medium-sized. Different DNA sequences within this sample yield the same CDR3. The rearrangement joins TRDV3 to TRDJ1; 8 bases fit TRDD3. Germline loops: CDR1 TVYSNPD, CDR2 GDNSRS (reference sequence). The CDR3 loop spans 17 amino acids. CDR3 DNA sequence: TGTGCATTAAGATTCCACCAACTGGGGGGTGACACCGATAAACTCATCTTT. Translating gives CALRFHQLGGDTDKLIF.

In this sample, this clone turned up a few times. A clone one base away is much larger, so this may be a read error. V and J are TRDV2 and TRDJ3, with D perhaps TRDD3 (5 bases). The germline V and J ends were trimmed by 0 bases and 20 bases, with 31 bases remaining between them. Germline V gives CDR1 GEAIGNYY, CDR2 EKD. This CDR3 spans 18 amino acids. CDR3 sequence: CACDTAGTISWDTRRVFF. The DNA for the CDR3 is TGTGCCTGTGACACCGCGGGGACTATCTCCTGGGACACCCGACGGGTGTTTTTC.

Worth noting for this clone: This likely came from a read error, as a far larger clone is one base away. The chain recombines TRDV2 with TRDJ3, with 11 positions matching TRDD3. Germline V gene sequence: CDR1 GEAIGNYY, CDR2 EKD. The CDR3 contains 18 residues. The CDR3 reads CACDVLGDSSWGTRQMFF. The CDR3 DNA is TGTGCCTGTGACGTACTGGGGGATAGCTCCTGGGGCACCCGACAGATGTTTTTC.

This clone was observed a handful of times. This likely came from a read error, as a far larger clone is one base away. The identical CDR3 is also encoded by other nucleotide sequences in the sample. V gene TRDV1 combines with J gene TRDJ1; D tentatively reads TRDD2 or TRDD3 (7 bases each). The CDR3 runs to 19 residues. The ends were cut back, 1 base at V and 2 bases at J, with 23 bases in the middle. Germline V gene sequence: CDR1 TSWWSYY, CDR2 QGS. The CDR3 here is CALGEPSYPGGPRTDKLIF. In nucleotides, the CDR3 is TGTGCTCTTGGGGAACCTTCCTATCCTGGGGGCCCAAGGACCGATAAACTCATCTTT.

This clone has only a few counts. This may stem from a read error, because a much larger clone lies one nucleotide away. Other nucleotide sequences from this sample produce the same CDR3. The chain is built from TRDV1 and TRDJ1; 7 bases fit TRDD3. J gave up 0 bases and V 0 bases, and 19 bases lay outside the gene matches. The germline V gene encodes CDR1 TSWWSYY and CDR2 QGS. This CDR3 has 21 amino acids. For the CDR3, the DNA is TGTGCTCTTGGGGAACTTCTTAGTCATCCTTTAGTACTGGGGCACACCGATAAACTCATCTTT. Its protein product is CALGELLSHPLVLGHTDKLIF.

This clone appeared a few times. A read error is possible here, since a much larger clone lies one base away. The sample carries other DNA sequences with the same CDR3. The chain is built from TRDV1 and TRDJ1, with D maybe TRDD3 (6 bases). Germline values: CDR1 TSWWSYY, CDR2 QGS. V lost 3 bases and J 2 bases, leaving 28 bases between the germline ends. There are 20 residues in the CDR3. CDR3 DNA: TGTGCTCTTGGGGACGAGCTCCACCTTACCGGGGGAGGCGAGACCGATAAACTCATCTTT. This encodes CALGDELHLTGGGETDKLIF.

A note on this clone: A much larger clone differs by one base, so this may be a read error. This same CDR3 is encoded by further DNA sequences in the sample. This chain uses TRDV3 with TRDJ1; D remains ambiguous. V lost 2 bases and J 0 bases, leaving 16 bases between the germline ends. The CDR3 totals 15 residues. Germline loops: CDR1 TVYSNPD, CDR2 GDNSRS (reference sequence). This CDR3 reads CAFRMGHGYTDKLIF. In DNA, the CDR3 is TGTGCCTTTCGGATGGGCCACGGGTACACCGATAAACTCATCTTT.

As to this clone: This may be a read error, as it is one base from a much larger clone. Distinct nucleotide sequences in the sample also encode this CDR3. The V gene is TRDV1, the J gene TRDJ1; 8 nucleotides align to TRDD3. CDR3 length: 21 amino acids. From germline, CDR1 is TSWWSYY and CDR2 QGS. The CDR3: CALGEQVLLHTGGRYTDKLIF. The DNA of the CDR3 is TGTGCTCTTGGGGAACAGGTCCTCCTACATACTGGGGGGAGGTACACCGATAAACTCATCTTC.

Concerning this clone itself: A far larger clone is just one base off, so this is likely a read error. V and J are TRDV2 and TRDJ3; 9 bases match TRDD3. This CDR3 is 20 amino acids long. CDR1 is GEAIGNYY, CDR2 EKD, per germline. Here the CDR3 reads CARDTGKLGESSWDTRQMFF. The CDR3 DNA follows: TGTGCCCGTGACACCGGCAAACTGGGGGAGAGCTCCTGGGACACCCGACAGATGTTTTTC.